This T cell receptor beta chain was observed in a study of blood T cell repertoires in COVID-19. Across the whole study: Samples taken during acute and convalescent COVID-19 were collected in the United States, Italy and Spain. PBMCs, B-cell-depleted T cells, or T cells provided the cDNA or gDNA that made up the material.

This CDR3 is 16 amino acids long. V was clipped by 1 base and J by 7 bases, with 16 bases between them. Germline CDR1 reads SGHAT; CDR2 reads FQNNGV. Per the authors' pipeline: Nucleated cell counts were estimated from reference gene primer amplification. TCRdb keeps only in-frame clones here, not all; method: immunoSEQ multiplex PCR. The V and J calls and clone size come from that table; D and trimming were worked out from the DNA. The table records 150,000 or so clones, 81% of them present only once. The sample consisted of peripheral blood. The receptor comes from a man aged 55 to 70 with active or convalescent COVID-19. The chain recombines TRBV11-2 with TRBJ1-4; a possible D gene is TRBD1 (6 bases). The CDR3 loop reads CASSLGSRRGSEKLFF. CDR3 sequence (DNA): TGTGCCAGCAGCTTAGGTTCTCGCAGGGGAAGTGAAAAACTGTTTTTT. Full variable domain (outside the CDR3, taken from reference TRBV11-2 and TRBJ1-4): EAGVAQSPRYKIIEKRQSVAFWCNPISGHATLYWYQQILGQGPKLLIQFQNNGVVDDSQLPKDRFSAERLKGVDSTLKIQPAKLEDSAVYLCASSLGSRRGSEKLFFGSGTQLSVL.